This TCR beta chain was recorded in a study of blood T cells in healthy people across ages. Germline CDR1 SGHTA, CDR2 FQGNSA. Trimming took off 5 bases at V and 5 bases at J, with 15 bases between the two ends. The CDR3 has 15 residues. The second PCR ran about 6 to 11 cycles with a sample-barcoded 5' primer and J-beta primers. Researchers report that each sample yielded at least 3 million CDR3-containing paired-end reads. TCRdb reprocessed the 5' RACE reads with MiXCR, giving one entry per CDR3 protein. The table records 500,000 to 650,000 distinct CDR3 sequences, 27% of them present only once. The individuals who served as donors were healthy Caucasians living in Russia, aged roughly 6 to 100. The data were also submitted as part of a second study, on T cells of mothers and their children.

The source is a boy aged 2 to 9 in good health. The chain joins TRBV7-2 to TRBJ2-2, with a tentative D call TRBD2 (6 bases). The material sequenced was blood. CDR3 sequence (DNA): TGTGCCAGCAGCCCTAATTTGGCGGGGACCGGGGAGCTGTTTTTT. Its protein product is CASSPNLAGTGELFF.